This T cell receptor beta chain originates from a study of blood T cell repertoires in COVID-19. The CDR3 is made up of 15 amino acids. The V gene end was trimmed by 5 bases and the J gene end by 1 base; junction bases not matched to a gene: 2. Germline values: CDR1 LNHNV, CDR2 YYDKDF (reference sequence). Assay: immunoSEQ multiplex PCR; the TCRdb copy retains only in-frame clones and omits some. Of approximately 250,000 clones in the sample, approximately 84% were seen once. This TCR was sampled from a man aged 40-55 years who had recovered from COVID-19. This chain uses TRBV15 with TRBJ1-5; 10 bases fit TRBD1. The source material was PBMCs or T cells enriched from blood (not recorded which). CDR3 coding DNA: TGTGCCACCAGCGGGGGACAGGGGAGCAATCAGCCCCAGCATTTT. This encodes CATSGGQGSNQPQHF.